In this sample, the clone carrying this TCR beta chain turned up a few times. The J segment lost 4 bases and the V segment lost 8 bases, leaving 8 bases of the junction unmatched. Germline CDR1 SEHNR, CDR2 FQNEAQ (reference sequence). CDR3 length equals 13 residues. The data were obtained in a study of cytomegalovirus exposure and HLA in healthy donors. It was with 60 Vbeta and 13 Jbeta primers that the PCR ran. Repertoires were generated with immunoSEQ multiplex PCR, while TCRdb's copy carries only in-frame clones and drops some. The sample carries about 190,000 clones, around 80% recorded once. The genes are TRBV7-9 and TRBJ2-7, with 7 positions matching TRBD2. The sequenced sample was PBMCs. The TCR sequence derives from a woman aged 18-29 years in good health and CMV-seronegative. The CDR3 DNA reads TGTGCCAGCTCGAGGACTAGTTATTACGAGCAGTACTTC. Protein: CASSRTSYYEQYF.